Each of the 8 T cell receptor beta chains below was sequenced from the same sample in a study of human T cells and chemical hapten exposure (TCRdb year 2021). The sample's time point label, in plain terms: patch test 1, 2 weeks after DPC sensitization. The treatment or condition label, read with the paper, signifies: therapeutic diphenylcyclopropenone sensitization with weekly scalp DPC. Libraries came from RACE. The run used a NextSeq 500. TCRdb's own reprocessing of the public reads used fastp at Q25 and MiXCR and kept productive beta chains. Each entry is one CDR3 protein sequence, shown with its most common DNA and genes. The sample table shows 50,000 or so distinct CDR3 sequences, and roughly 9.5% are seen once. Together, the top ten hold roughly 4.4% of the sample. The specimen comprised whole blood, sampled in connection with sensitization to the hapten diphenylcyclopropenone (DPC). Receptors were obtained from a woman aged 45-59 years with alopecia areata. Some clones in this sample may be carry-over from other donors' samples.

The chain uses TRBV18 and TRBJ1-4; TRBD1 might be the D (5 bases). The V and J ends lost 4 bases and 7 bases respectively, with 16 bases between them. CDR3 length equals 15 residues. Looked up from germline, CDR1 is KGHSH and CDR2 is LQKENI. Here the CDR3 reads CASSLGVGAGEKLFF. The CDR3 nucleotides read TGTGCCAGCTCACTCGGAGTTGGGGCAGGTGAAAAACTGTTTTTT.

The CDR3 loop reads CASSDTKETQYF. The CDR3 nucleotides are TGCGCCAGCAGTGACACCAAAGAGACCCAGTACTTC. The chain joins TRBV10-1 to TRBJ2-5; D not certain. The CDR3 runs 12 residues. Deletions cut 3 bases from V and 3 bases from J, with 5 bases between. CDR1 is WNHNN, CDR2 SYGVQD, per germline (reference sequence).

This rearrangement joins TRBV18 to TRBJ1-1; possible D gene TRBD1, 6 bases. The CDR3 loop spans 15 amino acids. Trimming removed 2 bases at V and 1 base at J, with 11 bases between. The V gene's germline CDR1 is KGHSH and CDR2 LQKENI. CDR3 coding DNA: TGTGCCAGCTCACCAAGGGGGGCAAAGAACACTGAAGCTTTCTTT. It is translated as CASSPRGAKNTEAFF.

The chain has TRBV10-2 and TRBJ2-7; D gene unclear. This CDR3 has 12 amino acids. Germline-derived CDR1 and CDR2 are WSHSY and SAAADI. The V end was cut by 3 bases, the J end by 9 bases, with 12 bases between. The CDR3 DNA sequence: TGCGCCAGCAGTGACGCGAATATAAGGCAGTACTTC. Encoded protein: CASSDANIRQYF.

This clonotype was seen ten or more times. The chain joins TRBV9 to TRBJ2-2; no definite D call. CDR1 is SGDLS and CDR2 is YYNGEE in the germline V gene. The CDR3 runs 14 residues. Trimming removed 0 bases at V and 4 bases at J, with 7 bases between. CDR3 sequence reads: CASSVGQPTGELFF. In nucleotides, the CDR3 is TGTGCCAGCAGCGTAGGTCAACCCACCGGGGAGCTGTTTTTT.

In DNA form, the CDR3 reads TGTGCCAGCTTAGCGGCACCCGGCAATGAGCAGTTCTTC. It specifies CASLAAPGNEQFF. The chain joins TRBV27 to TRBJ2-1; a possible D gene is TRBD2 (6 bases). CDR1 is MNHEY, CDR2 SMNVEV, per germline (reference sequence). The V gene lost 8 bases and the J gene lost 6 bases, with 14 bases spanning the gap. The CDR3 length is 13 residues.

This clonotype was counted a few times. The chain links TRBV12-3 or TRBV12-4 to TRBJ2-5; possibly TRBD1 for D (5 bases). This CDR3 has 13 amino acids. The ends were cut back, 6 bases at V and 2 bases at J, with 10 bases in the middle. CDR3 protein: CASSRQLQETQYF. CDR3 bases: TGTGCCAGCAGCCGACAGCTACAAGAGACCCAGTACTTC.

This clonotype showed up many times. The DNA for the CDR3 is TGTGCCAGCAGCCATGTCCGAGGGACTGAAGCTTTCTTT. The encoded protein is CASSHVRGTEAFF. V usage is TRBV3-1 and J usage is TRBJ1-1; the D is unclear. The CDR3 is 13 residues long. The germline V gene has CDR1 LGHDT and CDR2 YNNKEL (reference sequence). Trimming removed 3 bases at V and 5 bases at J, with 10 bases between. Using reference TRBV3-1 and TRBJ1-1 for the parts outside the CDR3, the full variable domain is DTAVSQTPKYLVTQMGNDKSIKCEQNLGHDTMYWYKQDSKKFLKIMFSYNNKELIINETVPNRFSPKSPDKAHLNLHINSLELGDSAVYFCASSHVRGTEAFFGQGTRLTVV.